This passage covers 27 T cell receptor beta chains from one sample sequenced in a study of cytomegalovirus exposure and HLA in healthy donors (dated by TCRdb to about 2017). Library preparation used the immunoSEQ multiplex PCR assay. A mixture of 60 forward primers for TCR Vbeta segments and 13 reverse primers for TCR Jbeta segments was used in the multiplex PCR. What TCRdb holds here is the immuneACCESS table cut down to in-frame rearrangements. Part of the clones is not present; checked against another copy, under half of the missing clones reflect an unresolved V gene, and the others are unexplained. The sample has hundreds of thousands of clones on record, over 85% of them singletons. The ten biggest clones cover less than 2.5% of the sample. The sample comprised PBMCs. The origin of the receptors is a woman between 18 and 30 years old in good health and CMV-seronegative.

This chain connects TRBV11-2 to TRBJ1-1; 7 bases are shared with TRBD1. The CDR3 is 16 residues long. CDR1 is SGHAT, CDR2 FQNNGV, per germline. J gave up 6 bases and V 4 bases, and 14 bases lay outside the gene matches. CDR3 nucleotide sequence: TGTGCCAGCAGCTCCCGAATTTTGAGAGGGGGCTCTGAAGCTTTCTTT. Its protein is CASSSRILRGGSEAFF. The full variable domain, with the rest looked up from reference TRBV11-2 and TRBJ1-1, is EAGVAQSPRYKIIEKRQSVAFWCNPISGHATLYWYQQILGQGPKLLIQFQNNGVVDDSQLPKDRFSAERLKGVDSTLKIQPAKLEDSAVYLCASSSRILRGGSEAFFGQGTRLTVV.

The V gene is TRBV29-1, the J gene TRBJ1-1; D unclear. Deletions cut 7 bases from V and 1 base from J, with 10 bases between. The CDR3 has 12 residues. CDR1 SQVTM and CDR2 ANQGSEA come from the germline V gene. Here the CDR3 reads CSGGNGNTEAFF. Written as DNA, the CDR3 is TGCAGCGGAGGGAATGGGAACACTGAAGCTTTCTTT.

V is TRBV28 and J is TRBJ1-4; D possibly corresponds to TRBD1 (5 bases). Germline CDR1 is MDHEN and CDR2 is SYDVKM. The CDR3 is made up of 15 amino acids. V was shortened by 5 bases and J by 6 bases, with 16 bases between the two germline ends. DNA for the CDR3: TGTGCCAGCAGTCCTCGACAGCTCTGGGATGAAAAACTGTTTTTT. Residues: CASSPRQLWDEKLFF.

The J gene is TRBJ1-2, the V gene TRBV10-3, with D tentatively TRBD1 (6 bases). Germline V gives CDR1 ENHRY, CDR2 SYGVKD. The CDR3 contains 16 residues. V lost 4 bases and J 1 base, leaving 16 bases between the germline ends. The CDR3 reads CAISAKLTDSNYGYTF. CDR3 nucleotide sequence: TGTGCCATCAGTGCAAAGTTGACGGACAGTAACTATGGCTACACCTTC.

The chain employs TRBV6-5 and TRBJ1-5; TRBD1 matches at 8 bases. The CDR3 covers 16 residues. Unmatched junction bases numbered 7, after V lost 0 bases and J lost 6 bases. Germline V gene data show CDR1 as MNHEY and CDR2 as SVGAGI. For the CDR3, the DNA is TGTGCCAGCAGTTACTCGGGGCCAGGGGGCCTTCAGCCCCAGCATTTT. Its protein product is CASSYSGPGGLQPQHF.

This clone was recorded once. The chain employs TRBV7-6 and TRBJ2-7; 8 nucleotides match TRBD1. Germline V gives CDR1 SGHVS, CDR2 FNYEAQ. CDR3 length: 14 amino acids. V was pared by 5 bases and J by 5 bases, with 8 bases of the junction left unmatched. The CDR3 spells CASSGGDRFDEQYF. The CDR3 coding sequence is TGTGCCAGCAGCGGCGGGGACAGGTTCGACGAGCAGTACTTC.

A single count supports this clone. This chain links TRBV7-9 with TRBJ1-2; D is possibly TRBD1 (5 bases). The CDR3 loop spans 12 amino acids. V lost 5 bases and J 7 bases, leaving 11 bases between the germline ends. From germline, CDR1 is SEHNR and CDR2 FQNEAQ (reference sequence). The CDR3 nucleotides are TGTGCCAGCAGCCCATCGGGGGGTGGCTACACCTTC. It codes for CASSPSGGGYTF.

This clone was observed a handful of times. The chain couples TRBV2 to TRBJ2-5; 12 bases are shared with TRBD2. In germline, CDR1 is SNHLY, CDR2 FYNNEI. CDR3 size: 12 residues. J was trimmed by 7 bases and V by 8 bases; bases with no gene match: 2. CDR3: CASGLAGSTQYF. The CDR3 nucleotides read TGTGCCAGCGGACTAGCGGGGTCGACCCAGTACTTC.

In regard to this clone: The sample has other DNA sequences that encode this CDR3 too. This rearrangement joins TRBV5-6 to TRBJ2-7; D remains ambiguous. V was pared by 0 bases and J by 4 bases, with 5 bases between. Germline V gene data show CDR1 as SGHDT and CDR2 as YYEEEE. The CDR3 totals 12 residues. The CDR3 sequence: CASSLGTYEQYF. CDR3 in DNA: TGTGCCAGCAGCTTGGGTACTTACGAGCAGTACTTC.

This clone has a single count. The chain links TRBV29-1 to TRBJ1-1, with 11 bases lining up with TRBD1. The CDR3 loop spans 15 amino acids. Per germline, CDR1 SQVTM and CDR2 ANQGSEA. V lost 4 bases to trimming and J lost 1 base; unmatched junction nucleotides: 5. The CDR3 loop reads CSVVGTGGSNTEAFF. The CDR3 DNA reads as TGCAGCGTTGTAGGGACAGGGGGATCGAACACTGAAGCTTTCTTT.

This clone is a singleton in its sample. This sequence joins TRBV19 and TRBJ2-2, with no clear D. V dropped 3 bases and J dropped 0 bases, with 5 bases sitting between them. The CDR3 loop spans 14 amino acids. Germline values: CDR1 LNHDA, CDR2 SQIVND (reference sequence). The CDR3 coding sequence is TGTGCCAGTAGTATTAGCTCGAACACCGGGGAGCTGTTTTTT. Its translation: CASSISSNTGELFF.

V and J are TRBV19 and TRBJ1-5; D is perhaps TRBD1 (5 bases). V lost 3 bases and J 7 bases, leaving 16 bases between the germline ends. Germline loops: CDR1 LNHDA, CDR2 SQIVND (reference sequence). The CDR3 sequence is 15 residues long. The CDR3 spells CASSMWGQSGQPQHF. CDR3 sequence (DNA): TGTGCCAGTAGTATGTGGGGCCAGTCTGGCCAGCCCCAGCATTTT.

This clone was seen just once. The genes are TRBV30 and TRBJ2-3; TRBD1 is a possible D gene (5 bases). In germline, CDR1 is GTSNPN, CDR2 SVGIG (reference sequence). With 0 bases removed from V and 3 bases from J, the gap between germline ends came to 16 bases. CDR3 length: 16 amino acids. CDR3 region: CAWSVLRTRTTDTQYF. CDR3 in DNA: TGTGCCTGGAGTGTACTGCGGACAAGGACGACAGATACGCAGTATTTT.

The chain links TRBV9 to TRBJ2-3; tentatively, D is TRBD1 (5 bases). V gave up 0 bases and J gave up 2 bases, with 13 bases separating them. Germline CDR1 is SGDLS and CDR2 is YYNGEE. This CDR3 comprises 16 residues. CDR3 nucleotide sequence: TGTGCCAGCAGCGTAGCTCTAGGGGCCACCACAGATACGCAGTATTTT. Translation: CASSVALGATTDTQYF.

The rearrangement joins TRBV6-5 to TRBJ2-1; TRBD1 matches 9 bases. From germline, CDR1 is MNHEY and CDR2 SVGAGI. V gave up 6 bases and J gave up 8 bases; unmatched junction bases: 5. CDR3 length: 13 amino acids. The CDR3 sequence: CASRMGQGYEQFF. CDR3 sequence (DNA): TGTGCCAGCAGGATGGGACAGGGATATGAGCAGTTCTTC.

V and J are TRBV11-2 and TRBJ2-1; perhaps TRBD2 as D (6 bases). Germline V gives CDR1 SGHAT, CDR2 FQNNGV. The CDR3 is 14 amino acids. Trimming shortened V by 11 bases and J by 6 bases, and 20 bases separated the two germline ends. CDR3 in DNA: TGTGCCGAAAGTGGGAGGCTTTTGACCAATGAGCAGTTCTTC. Protein product: CAESGRLLTNEQFF.

V and J are TRBV5-8 and TRBJ2-1; TRBD1 agrees at 7 bases. V lost 3 bases to trimming and J lost 4 bases; unmatched junction nucleotides: 7. Per the germline V gene, CDR1 is SGHTS and CDR2 is YDEGEE. The CDR3 runs to 15 residues. CDR3 DNA sequence: TGTGCCAGCAGCTATGGACAGGTAGGATACAATGAGCAGTTCTTC. This sequence encodes CASSYGQVGYNEQFF.

This clone was recorded a few times. The chain is built from TRBV12-5 and TRBJ2-7; TRBD1 might be the D (6 bases). Per germline, CDR1 LGHNT and CDR2 FRNRAP. The CDR3 totals 14 residues. Trimming cost V 3 bases and J 4 bases, with 13 bases left between them. The CDR3 here is CASGFPDRRYEQYF. In DNA, the CDR3 is TGTGCTAGTGGTTTCCCTGACAGGCGATACGAGCAGTACTTC.

The chain combines TRBV6-5 with TRBJ2-7, with 8 bases that match TRBD1. The V and J ends lost 2 bases and 6 bases, in that order; junction bases with no gene match: 6. There are 14 residues in the CDR3. Germline CDR1 MNHEY, CDR2 SVGAGI. DNA for the CDR3: TGTGCCAGCAGTTACGGGACAGGTCCTCTCGAGCAGTACTTC. Its protein product is CASSYGTGPLEQYF.

The chain links TRBV5-1 to TRBJ2-5; 9 nucleotides align to TRBD2. The J segment lost 6 bases and the V segment lost 4 bases, leaving 7 bases of the junction unmatched. The CDR3 is 14 residues long. Germline lookup yields CDR1 SGHRS and CDR2 YFSETQ. DNA of the CDR3: TGCGCCAGCAGCCGGGGACTAGCAGGACAGACCCAGTACTTC. The encoded protein is CASSRGLAGQTQYF.

CDR3 sequence: CASSDDSYEQYF. As DNA, the CDR3 is TGTGCCAGCAGTGATGACAGTTACGAGCAGTACTTC. The V call is TRBV2, the J call TRBJ2-7; D may be TRBD1 (5 bases). The V gene lost 3 bases and the J gene lost 4 bases, with 7 bases spanning the gap. The CDR3 consists of 12 residues. Germline values: CDR1 SNHLY, CDR2 FYNNEI.

The chain combines TRBV2 with TRBJ2-3; 7 bases match TRBD2. The CDR3 length is 18 residues. Germline V gives CDR1 SNHLY, CDR2 FYNNEI. J was trimmed by 2 bases and V by 1 base; bases with no gene match: 12. The CDR3 loop is CASSEVAGGLGTTDTQYF. DNA for the CDR3: TGTGCCAGCAGTGAAGTAGCGGGCGGGCTCGGTACCACAGATACGCAGTATTTT.

The rearrangement links TRBV19 to TRBJ1-1; D possibly corresponds to TRBD1 (6 bases). V lost 0 bases and J 6 bases, leaving 11 bases between the germline ends. Per germline, CDR1 LNHDA and CDR2 SQIVND (reference sequence). This CDR3 contains 14 residues. The CDR3 region is CASSIDLDSPEAFF. CDR3 bases: TGTGCCAGTAGTATAGATTTGGACAGCCCTGAAGCTTTCTTT.

The CDR3 reads CASSRTGQRYYGYTF. CDR3 nucleotides: TGTGCCAGCAGCCGTACGGGACAGCGGTACTATGGCTACACCTTC. V is TRBV5-4 and J is TRBJ1-2; 7 bases fit TRBD1. Germline V gives CDR1 SGHNT, CDR2 YYREEE (reference sequence). With 4 bases clipped from V and 3 bases from J, the junction kept 9 bases outside the gene matches. The CDR3 runs 15 residues.

The chain recombines TRBV9 with TRBJ2-1; 8 bases line up with TRBD2. Per germline, CDR1 SGDLS and CDR2 YYNGEE. The CDR3 is made up of 15 amino acids. With 4 bases clipped from V and 7 bases from J, the junction kept 10 bases outside the gene matches. The CDR3 DNA reads as TGTGCCAGCAGCCCCAAAGCGGGGGTTAGAAATGAGCAGTTCTTC. This encodes CASSPKAGVRNEQFF.

The chain joins TRBV27 to TRBJ2-7; D not certain. V was shortened by 3 bases and J by 3 bases, with 3 bases between the two germline ends. The CDR3 spans 11 residues. Per germline, CDR1 MNHEY and CDR2 SMNVEV (reference sequence). CDR3 region: CASSFGYEQYF. The DNA of the CDR3 is TGTGCCAGCAGTTTCGGCTACGAGCAGTACTTC.

The chain combines TRBV30 with TRBJ1-1; D gene ambiguous. The CDR3 sequence is 14 residues long. V lost 4 bases and J lost 0, with 12 bases in between. Germline-derived CDR1 and CDR2 are GTSNPN and SVGIG (reference sequence). The DNA for the CDR3 is TGTGCCTGGACCCTAGACGGAATGAACACTGAAGCTTTCTTT. This gives the protein CAWTLDGMNTEAFF.